The 17 T cell receptor beta chains given below trace back to one sample, sequenced in a study of blood T cell repertoires in COVID-19. TCRdb's table, derived via immunoSEQ multiplex PCR, lists solely in-frame clones and lacks some. The data hold roughly 230,000 clones, with about nine tenths observed a single time. The sequenced sample consisted of peripheral blood. These TCRs come from a man aged 25 to 40 with COVID-19, enrolled during active disease.

The CDR3 bases are TGTGCCAGCAGCAAAATAGGGAGCTCCTACGAGCAGTACTTC. Translated, it gives CASSKIGSSYEQYF. The chain couples TRBV21-1 to TRBJ2-7; the D segment call TRBD2 is taken from the table without a DNA check. TRBV21-1 represents a pseudogene. The CDR3 is 14 residues long.

The chain joins TRBV2 to TRBJ1-3, with D unclear. Germline CDR1 and CDR2: SNHLY and FYNNEI. CDR3 length equals 16 residues. Trimming removed 4 bases from V and 1 base from J, with 14 bases in between. DNA for the CDR3: TGTGCCAGCAGTGCGGCGGGCAGATCATCTGGAAACACCATATATTTT. It translates to CASSAAGRSSGNTIYF.

Only a few counts were recorded for this clone. This chain links TRBV7-9 with TRBJ1-5; D remains unclear. The CDR3 length is 13 residues. V lost 3 bases to trimming and J lost 6 bases, with 9 bases between them. Germline V lookup: CDR1 SEHNR, CDR2 FQNEAQ (reference sequence). The CDR3, as DNA: TGTGCCAGCAGCTTTGACAACTTTCAGCCCCAGCATTTT. Its translation: CASSFDNFQPQHF.

The rearrangement links TRBV3-1 (or the pseudogene TRBV3-2) to TRBJ1-6, with D uncertain. Germline CDR1 is LGHDT and CDR2 is YNNKEL (reference sequence). V dropped 4 bases and J dropped 4 bases, with 11 bases sitting between them. The CDR3 has 15 amino acids. As DNA, the CDR3 is TGTGCCAGCAGCCTCAAGAGGGATTATAATTCACCCCTCCACTTT. As protein: CASSLKRDYNSPLHF.

V is TRBV6-5 and J is TRBJ1-1; TRBD1 agrees at 9 bases. Germline V CDR1 and CDR2: MNHEY, SVGAGI. Trimming at V came to 8 bases and at J to 5 bases, leaving 9 bases not matched to a gene. The CDR3 runs 14 residues. This chain's CDR3 is CASDAGTGNTEAFF. In DNA, the CDR3 is TGTGCCAGCGATGCCGGGACAGGGAATACTGAAGCTTTCTTT.

The rearrangement joins TRBV7-9 to TRBJ1-1, with D unclear. In germline, CDR1 is SEHNR, CDR2 FQNEAQ (reference sequence). The CDR3 has 14 amino acids. V lost 1 base and J lost 7, with 13 bases in between. The CDR3 sequence: CASSLVPGEGEAFF. DNA for the CDR3: TGTGCCAGCAGCTTAGTCCCCGGGGAGGGTGAAGCTTTCTTT.

The chain recombines TRBV29-1 with TRBJ2-5; a possible D gene is TRBD2 (5 bases). V was shortened by 5 bases and J by 4 bases, with 11 bases between the two germline ends. This CDR3 spans 12 amino acids. The germline CDR1 and CDR2 sequences are SQVTM and ANQGSEA. The CDR3 sequence: CSVQGGRETQYF. The CDR3 DNA is TGCAGCGTTCAAGGAGGCCGAGAGACCCAGTACTTC.

CDR3 nucleotide sequence: TGTGCCAGCAGTCCCCAGATCTACGAGCAGTACTTC. Translation: CASSPQIYEQYF. V gene TRBV2 combines with J gene TRBJ2-7; the D is unclear. The germline V gene has CDR1 SNHLY and CDR2 FYNNEI. The CDR3 contains 12 residues. Trimming took 5 bases from V and 3 from J, leaving 8 bases between them.

V gene TRBV5-1 combines with J gene TRBJ2-2; weak D call: TRBD1 (5 bases). Germline assignment: CDR1 SGHRS and CDR2 YFSETQ. CDR3 length equals 15 residues. V was clipped by 0 bases and J by 5 bases, with 11 bases between them. CDR3 in amino acids: CASSLEARETGELFF. CDR3 in DNA: TGCGCCAGCAGCTTGGAGGCCAGGGAAACCGGGGAGCTGTTTTTT.

This clone turned up a few times. The genes are TRBV10-3 and TRBJ1-1; no clear D. The length of the CDR3 is 15 residues. Germline CDR1 ENHRY, CDR2 SYGVKD. Trimming left V 7 bases short and J 0 bases short, with 15 bases between. The CDR3 coding sequence is TGTGCCATCAAATCACCGACCGGGATGAACACTGAAGCTTTCTTT. Translated: CAIKSPTGMNTEAFF.

V and J are TRBV2 and TRBJ2-1; TRBD1 matches 8 bases. With 4 bases clipped from V and 6 bases from J, the junction kept 8 bases outside the gene matches. The CDR3 runs to 15 residues. Germline V gene lookup returns CDR1 SNHLY and CDR2 FYNNEI. CDR3 sequence (DNA): TGTGCCAGCAGTGGGGGGCCAGGGGGCTTCAATGAGCAGTTCTTC. It specifies CASSGGPGGFNEQFF.

The chain couples TRBV30 to TRBJ1-4, with D unclear. This CDR3 is 14 amino acids long. Germline values: CDR1 GTSNPN, CDR2 SVGIG (reference sequence). The V end lost 3 bases, the J end lost 8 bases, and 16 bases lay between the germline ends. Here the CDR3 DNA reads TGTGCCTGGAGCCCACAGCCCCCCCGGGAAAAACTGTTTTTT. Amino acids: CAWSPQPPREKLFF.

This clone was detected only once. The CDR3 DNA reads TGTGCCAGCTCACCACGGCAGGGCGGAGAAAAACTGTTTTTT. Translating gives CASSPRQGGEKLFF. The V call is TRBV18, the J call TRBJ1-4; D is perhaps TRBD1 (5 bases). Germline V gene lookup returns CDR1 KGHSH and CDR2 LQKENI. The length of the CDR3 is 14 residues. V lost 1 base, J lost 8 bases, and 11 bases lay in between.

The V gene is TRBV6-5, the J gene TRBJ1-2; D unclear. The V end lost 0 bases, the J end lost 6 bases, and 14 bases lay between the germline ends. The germline gives CDR1 MNHEY, CDR2 SVGAGI. The CDR3 runs to 15 residues. The CDR3 region has the DNA TGTGCCAGCAGTTACTCGAGAGTGGGCAGGAATGGCTACACCTTC. Amino acid sequence: CASSYSRVGRNGYTF.

J is TRBJ2-7 and V is TRBV4-1, with 10 bases aligning to TRBD1. CDR1 and CDR2 from the germline V gene are MGHRA and YSYEKL. CDR3 size: 14 residues. Trimming at V came to 3 bases and at J to 3 bases, leaving 2 bases not matched to a gene. The CDR3 loop reads CASSQWDRGYEQYF. CDR3 nucleotide sequence: TGCGCCAGCAGCCAGTGGGACAGGGGCTACGAGCAGTACTTC.

This chain uses TRBV20-1 with TRBJ2-2, with 7 bases aligning to TRBD2. This CDR3 contains 15 residues. CDR1 and CDR2 (germline): DFQATT, SNEGSKA (reference sequence). V trimming: 4 bases; J trimming: 5 bases; junction bases outside the gene matches: 10. The CDR3 region has the DNA TGCAGTGCTATTGAGGAGCGGGGTATTACCGGGGAGCTGTTTTTT. This codes for CSAIEERGITGELFF.

The CDR3 nucleotides are TGTGCCAGTAGTATACAGGGGGCTGGAACTGAAGCTTTCTTT. Translated, it gives CASSIQGAGTEAFF. The chain is built from TRBV19 and TRBJ1-1; 8 bases fit TRBD1. The CDR3 has 14 residues. Germline trimming cut 2 bases from V and 5 bases from J; bases unmatched to any gene: 4. Germline CDR1 is LNHDA and CDR2 is SQIVND (reference sequence).